This T cell receptor (beta chain) was identified in a study of blood T cell repertoires in COVID-19. As for the study in general: COVID-19 samples collected from the United States, Italy and Spain covered acute and convalescent phases. PBMCs, B-cell-depleted T cells, or T cells were the source of the cDNA or gDNA that made up the material.

Ages ranged from 18 to 89 years, with residence in approximately 25 US areas. Among Cohort 3 donors, those recovered had two negative PCRs, clearance, or symptom resolution. The data were produced by immunoSEQ multiplex PCR, yet TCRdb's version contains in-frame clones alone and is incomplete. The table records about 470,000 clones, approximately 90% of them present only once. The sequencing sample was made of PBMCs or T cells enriched from blood (not recorded which). The sequence came from a woman between 18 and 29 years old who had recovered from COVID-19.

The CDR3 DNA follows: TGTGCCAGCAGTTTACAACTGGACCCTCGGGGTGGCTACACCTTC. This encodes CASSLQLDPRGGYTF. The V gene is TRBV28, the J gene TRBJ1-2; D unresolved. Germline V lookup: CDR1 MDHEN, CDR2 SYDVKM. The V and J ends lost 2 bases and 7 bases respectively, with 17 bases between them. This CDR3 has 15 amino acids.